These 16 T cell receptor beta chains originate from one sample sequenced in a study of regulatory and conventional T cells in RAG deficiency. Profiling relied on immunoSEQ multiplex PCR, and the TCRdb table lists in-frame clones only, not all of them. Of roughly 30,000 clones in the sample, about 96% were seen once. The sorted conventional CD4+ T cells were CD25-low and CD127-high, with genomic DNA sequenced. This same sample was also taken into another study, of regulatory T cells. As that report states: Primers: 52 TRBV forward and 13 TRBJ reverse.

The sample comprised CD25- CD4+ T cells sorted from blood. The receptors here all came from a human donor in good health.

V and J are TRBV10-3 and TRBJ2-3; D possibly corresponds to TRBD1 (5 bases). V gave up 3 bases and J gave up 4 bases, with 20 bases separating them. Germline V lookup: CDR1 ENHRY, CDR2 SYGVKD. The CDR3 extends over 17 amino acids. The CDR3 region is CAISEPSAGIGADTQYF. The CDR3 nucleotides are TGTGCCATCAGTGAACCTTCCGCAGGGATAGGGGCAGATACGCAGTATTTT.

The rearrangement links TRBV27 to TRBJ2-6; possible D gene TRBD1, 7 bases. The CDR3 sequence is 17 residues long. The V end was cut by 6 bases, the J end by 4 bases, with 19 bases between. Germline V gives CDR1 MNHEY, CDR2 SMNVEV (reference sequence). The CDR3 DNA reads as TGTGCCAGCAGCCCTGGGGCAGGGGGGAGGGGGGCCAACGTCCTGACTTTC. Translated, it gives CASSPGAGGRGANVLTF. Complete variable domain (other parts from reference TRBV27 and TRBJ2-6): EAQVTQNPRYLITVTGKKLTVTCSQNMNHEYMSWYRQDPGLGLRQIYYSMNVEVTDKGDVPEGYKVSRKEKRNFPLILESPSPNQTSLYFCASSPGAGGRGANVLTFGAGSRLTVL.

The chain carries TRBV5-4 and TRBJ1-4; 8 nucleotides match TRBD1. This CDR3 is 16 amino acids long. Germline V CDR1 and CDR2: SGHNT, YYREEE (reference sequence). V trimming: 4 bases; J trimming: 5 bases; junction bases outside the gene matches: 10. The CDR3 sequence is CASSTTTGGLNEKLFF. CDR3 DNA sequence: TGTGCCAGCAGCACCACCACAGGGGGTCTCAATGAAAAACTGTTTTTT.

The chain has TRBV4-2 and TRBJ1-5; a possible D gene is TRBD1 (6 bases). The ends were cut back, 5 bases at V and 1 base at J, with 12 bases in the middle. CDR3 length: 15 amino acids. CDR1 LGHNA and CDR2 YNFKEQ come from the germline V gene. In DNA, the CDR3 is TGTGCCAGCAGCGTACAGGGATCGAGCAATCAGCCCCAGCATTTT. Its protein product is CASSVQGSSNQPQHF.

This sequence joins TRBV19 and TRBJ2-2; tentative D call: TRBD2 (6 bases). V shed 5 bases and J shed 8 bases, with 15 bases lying between them. The CDR3 is made up of 14 amino acids. Germline lookup yields CDR1 LNHDA and CDR2 SQIVND (reference sequence). The CDR3 loop reads CASSFGGRAGELFF. The CDR3 nucleotides are TGTGCCAGTAGTTTCGGAGGGAGAGCAGGGGAGCTGTTTTTT.

The chain employs TRBV18 and TRBJ2-3; 9 bases agree with TRBD1. The CDR3 is made up of 14 amino acids. Losses at the gene ends were 2 bases for V and 6 bases for J; bases not matched to a gene: 3. Germline CDR1 is KGHSH and CDR2 is LQKENI. CDR3 in amino acids: CASSPGTGWDTQYF. The CDR3 region has the DNA TGTGCCAGCTCACCAGGGACAGGGTGGGATACGCAGTATTTT.

The chain uses TRBV7-2 and TRBJ2-1, with a possible D match to TRBD1 (6 bases). CDR1 is SGHTA and CDR2 is FQGNSA in the germline V gene. The CDR3 has 15 amino acids. V gave up 2 bases and J gave up 6 bases, with 14 bases separating them. CDR3 sequence (DNA): TGTGCCAGCAGCTTAAATCAGGGGTCTCTCAATGAGCAGTTCTTC. As protein: CASSLNQGSLNEQFF. Full variable domain (rest looked up from reference TRBV7-2 and TRBJ2-1): GAGVSQSPSNKVTEKGKDVELRCDPISGHTALYWYRQSLGQGLEFLIYFQGNSAPDKSGLPSDRFSAERTGGSVSTLTIQRTQQEDSAVYLCASSLNQGSLNEQFFGPGTRLTVL.

This clone was detected only once. The chain combines TRBV7-9 with TRBJ2-3; 11 nucleotides agree with TRBD2. The CDR3 loop spans 15 amino acids. CDR1 SEHNR and CDR2 FQNEAQ come from the germline V gene (reference sequence). J lost 2 bases, V lost 5 bases, and 3 bases had no gene match. The CDR3 nucleotides read TGTGCCAGCAGCAGTAGCGGGGGGGCCACAGATACGCAGTATTTT. This translates into CASSSSGGATDTQYF.

J is TRBJ2-3 and V is TRBV6-4, with 7 bases fitting TRBD2. The CDR3 contains 16 residues. Looked up from germline, CDR1 is MRHNA and CDR2 is SNTAGT. J was trimmed by 1 base and V by 2 bases; bases with no gene match: 6. CDR3 in DNA: TGTGCCAGCAGTGACCTTGTGAGCGGGGGCACAGATACGCAGTATTTT. This codes for CASSDLVSGGTDTQYF.

The genes are TRBV27 and TRBJ2-3, with D possibly being TRBD2 (5 bases). In germline, CDR1 is MNHEY, CDR2 SMNVEV (reference sequence). This CDR3 contains 14 residues. Deletions cut 5 bases from V and 0 bases from J, with 9 bases between. CDR3 DNA: TGTGCCAGCAGTAGGACTTGGAGCACAGATACGCAGTATTTT. This encodes CASSRTWSTDTQYF.

The J gene is TRBJ2-3, the V gene TRBV6-5, with D possibly TRBD1 on 6 matching bases. The CDR3 has 14 residues. CDR1 and CDR2 from the germline V gene are MNHEY and SVGAGI. V shed 0 bases and J shed 4 bases, with 8 bases lying between them. Written as DNA, the CDR3 is TGTGCCAGCAGTTACTCGCAGGGGCCAGATACGCAGTATTTT. It translates to CASSYSQGPDTQYF.

This chain connects TRBV5-1 to TRBJ2-2; 9 bases line up with TRBD1. The CDR3 runs to 17 residues. The germline V gene encodes CDR1 SGHRS and CDR2 YFSETQ. The V gene end was trimmed by 7 bases and the J gene end by 5 bases; junction bases not matched to a gene: 15. CDR3 protein: CASRYLKPGQGTGELFF. The DNA for the CDR3 is TGCGCCAGCCGGTACCTCAAACCGGGACAGGGAACCGGGGAGCTGTTTTTT.

This sequence joins TRBV21-1 and TRBJ1-4; TRBD1 is taken as the D call from the table, unchecked against the DNA. TRBV21-1 constitutes a pseudogene. This CDR3 has 15 residues. Here the CDR3 DNA reads TGTGCCAGCAGCAAGCGGGACAGGGAAGGTGAAAAACTGTTTTTT. Protein product: CASSKRDREGEKLFF.

The chain has TRBV6-1 and TRBJ1-1; D gene uncertain. The germline gives CDR1 MNHNS, CDR2 SASEGT. Trimming removed 2 bases at V and 10 bases at J, with 11 bases between. CDR3 length: 12 residues. The CDR3 sequence is CASSESGPPAFF. CDR3 nucleotides: TGTGCCAGCAGTGAAAGTGGCCCACCAGCTTTCTTT.

The sample holds one count of this clone. This sequence joins TRBV21-1 and TRBJ2-5; TRBD2 is taken as the D call from the table, unchecked against the DNA. TRBV21-1 is deemed a pseudogene. This CDR3 comprises 20 residues. CDR3 DNA sequence: TGTGCCAGCAGTCCACCCTCTCTGGCTAGCGGGGGGACGTACCAAGAGACCCAGTACTTC. Protein sequence: CASSPPSLASGGTYQETQYF.

The chain links TRBV19 to TRBJ1-5; no clear D gene. The CDR3 is 16 amino acids. CDR1 and CDR2 from the germline V gene are LNHDA and SQIVND (reference sequence). Trimming removed 2 bases from V and 3 bases from J, with 14 bases in between. The CDR3 sequence: CASSIMAGNNNQPQHF. The CDR3 bases are TGTGCCAGTAGTATAATGGCGGGTAACAACAATCAGCCCCAGCATTTT. Using reference TRBV19 and TRBJ1-5 for the parts outside the CDR3, the full variable domain is DGGITQSPKYLFRKEGQNVTLSCEQNLNHDAMYWYRQDPGQGLRLIYYSQIVNDFQKGDIAEGYSVSREKKESFPLTVTSAQKNPTAFYLCASSIMAGNNNQPQHFGDGTRLSIL.